Sequencing of this T cell receptor beta chain was carried out in a study of CD8+ T cells in alopecia areata. The length of the CDR3 is 14 residues. In germline, CDR1 is MNHEY, CDR2 SVGAGI. The ends were cut back, 6 bases at V and 0 bases at J, with 11 bases in the middle. Extracted from the samples, RNA was reverse transcribed into cDNA to serve as the sequencing template. The data were produced by immunoSEQ multiplex PCR, yet TCRdb's version contains in-frame clones alone and is incomplete. The repertoire holds roughly 120,000 clones, with less than 80% as singletons. The chain carries TRBV6-5 and TRBJ1-1; no definite D call. The clonotype comes from a human donor in good health. Sequenced material: CD4+ T cells sorted from blood. In DNA, the CDR3 is TGTGCCAGCAGCCCTGGGAATCTGAACACTGAAGCTTTCTTT. It specifies CASSPGNLNTEAFF.